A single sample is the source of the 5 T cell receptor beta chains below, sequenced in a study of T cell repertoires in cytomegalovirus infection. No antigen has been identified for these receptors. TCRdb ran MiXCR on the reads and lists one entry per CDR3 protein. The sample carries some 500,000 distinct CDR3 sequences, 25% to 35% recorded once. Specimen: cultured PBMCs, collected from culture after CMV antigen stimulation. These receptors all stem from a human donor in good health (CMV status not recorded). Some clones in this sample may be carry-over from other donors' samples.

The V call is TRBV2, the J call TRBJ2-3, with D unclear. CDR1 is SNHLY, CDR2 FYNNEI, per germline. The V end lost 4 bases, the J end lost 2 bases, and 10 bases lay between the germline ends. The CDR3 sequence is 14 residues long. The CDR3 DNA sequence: TGTGCCAGCAGTGTTCGCGAAACCACAGATACGCAGTATTTT. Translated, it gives CASSVRETTDTQYF.

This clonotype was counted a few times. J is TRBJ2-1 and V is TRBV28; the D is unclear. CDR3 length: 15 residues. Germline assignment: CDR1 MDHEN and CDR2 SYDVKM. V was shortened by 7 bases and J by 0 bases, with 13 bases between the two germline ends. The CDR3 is CASTSSTPSYNEQFF. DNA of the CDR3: TGTGCCAGCACCTCGTCGACACCCTCCTACAATGAGCAGTTCTTC. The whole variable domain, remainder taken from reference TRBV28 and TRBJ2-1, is DVKVTQSSRYLVKRTGEKVFLECVQDMDHENMFWYRQDPGLGLRLIYFSYDVKMKEKGDIPEGYSVSREKKERFSLILESASTNQTSMYLCASTSSTPSYNEQFFGPGTRLTVL.

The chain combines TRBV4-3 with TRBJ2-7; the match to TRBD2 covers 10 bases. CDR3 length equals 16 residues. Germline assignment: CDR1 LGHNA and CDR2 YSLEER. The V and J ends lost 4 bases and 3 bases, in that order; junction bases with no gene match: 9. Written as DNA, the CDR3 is TGCGCCAGCAGCCCTGGGGTAGCGGGGGGAGACTACGAGCAGTACTTC. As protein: CASSPGVAGGDYEQYF.

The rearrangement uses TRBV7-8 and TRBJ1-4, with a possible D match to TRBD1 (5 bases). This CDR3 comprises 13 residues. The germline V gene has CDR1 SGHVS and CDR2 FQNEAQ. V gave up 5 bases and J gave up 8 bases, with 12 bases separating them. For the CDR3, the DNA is TGTGCCAGCAGCGCGCAGGGTGGGGAAAAACTGTTTTTT. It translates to CASSAQGGEKLFF.

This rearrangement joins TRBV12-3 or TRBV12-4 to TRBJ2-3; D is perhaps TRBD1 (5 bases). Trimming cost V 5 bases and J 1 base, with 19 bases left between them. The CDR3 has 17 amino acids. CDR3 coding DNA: TGTGCCAGCAGTCCCCGACAGCTCATCTACGGCACAGATACGCAGTATTTT. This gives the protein CASSPRQLIYGTDTQYF.